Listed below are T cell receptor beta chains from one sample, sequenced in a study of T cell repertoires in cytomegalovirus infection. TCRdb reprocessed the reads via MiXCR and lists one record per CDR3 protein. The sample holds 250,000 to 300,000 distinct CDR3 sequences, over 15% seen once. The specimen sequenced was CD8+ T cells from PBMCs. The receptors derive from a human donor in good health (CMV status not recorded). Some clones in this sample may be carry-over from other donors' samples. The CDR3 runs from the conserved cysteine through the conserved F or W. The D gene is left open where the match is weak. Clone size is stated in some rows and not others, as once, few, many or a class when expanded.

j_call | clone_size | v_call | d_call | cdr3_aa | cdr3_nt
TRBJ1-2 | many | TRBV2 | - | CASSGGVYGYTF | TGTGCCAGCAGTGGGGGAGTGTATGGCTACACCTTC
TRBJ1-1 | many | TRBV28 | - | CASSLIPGPNRDAFF | TGTGCCAGCAGTTTGATCCCGGGGCCTAACAGGGATGCTTTCTTT
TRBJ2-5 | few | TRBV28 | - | CASSLLAIQETPYF | TGTGCCAGCAGTTTACTAGCTATCCAAGAGACCCCGTACTTC
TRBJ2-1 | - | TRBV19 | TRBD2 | CASTRGGGVYNEQFF | TGTGCCAGTACCCGGGGGGGGGGCGTCTACAATGAGCAGTTCTTC
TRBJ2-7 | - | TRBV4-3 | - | CASSQFRGPYEQYF | TGCGCCAGCAGCCAGTTCCGGGGGCCCTACGAGCAGTACTTC
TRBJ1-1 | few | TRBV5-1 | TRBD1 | CASSSRGQGTSNTEAFF | TGCGCCAGCAGCTCAAGGGGACAGGGGACTTCGAACACTGAAGCTTTCTTT
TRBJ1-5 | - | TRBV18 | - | CASSPMRGWQPQHF | TGTGCCAGCTCACCGATGAGGGGGTGGCAGCCCCAGCATTTT
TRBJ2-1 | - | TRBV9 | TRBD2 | CASSPGLAGGYDEQFF | TGTGCCAGCAGCCCTGGACTAGCGGGGGGGTACGATGAGCAGTTCTTC
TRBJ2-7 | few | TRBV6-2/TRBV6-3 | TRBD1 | CASSYYDRVWDEQYF | TGTGCCAGCAGTTACTACGACAGGGTCTGGGACGAGCAGTACTTC
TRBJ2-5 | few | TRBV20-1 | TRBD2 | CSARDGAGGRFFETQYF | TGCAGTGCTAGAGACGGAGCGGGGGGGCGGTTCTTCGAGACCCAGTACTTC
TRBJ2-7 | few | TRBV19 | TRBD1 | CASSMDRGPGEQYF | TGTGCCAGTAGTATGGACAGGGGGCCGGGCGAGCAGTACTTC
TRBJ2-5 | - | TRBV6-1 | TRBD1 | CASSSVYRGEETQYF | TGTGCCAGCAGTTCGGTATACAGGGGGGAGGAGACCCAGTACTTC
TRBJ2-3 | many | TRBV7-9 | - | CASSPPTPRPDTQYF | TGTGCCAGCAGCCCTCCAACCCCCCGACCAGATACGCAGTATTTT
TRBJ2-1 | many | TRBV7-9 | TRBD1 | CASSSDRESVSYNEQFF | TGTGCCAGCAGCTCGGACAGGGAGTCGGTGTCCTACAATGAGCAGTTCTTC
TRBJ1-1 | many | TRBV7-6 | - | CASSLGGQPSGTEAFF | TGTGCCAGCAGCTTAGGGGGCCAACCCTCGGGGACTGAAGCTTTCTTT
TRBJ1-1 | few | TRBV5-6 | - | CASSPAGENTEAFF | TGTGCCAGCAGCCCGGCGGGGGAGAACACTGAAGCTTTCTTT
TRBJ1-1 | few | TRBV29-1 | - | CSVPWRGVGTEAFF | TGCAGCGTTCCTTGGAGGGGGGTGGGCACTGAAGCTTTCTTT
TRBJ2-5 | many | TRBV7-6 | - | CASSLDPGVETQYF | TGTGCCAGCAGCTTAGACCCGGGTGTCGAGACCCAGTACTTC
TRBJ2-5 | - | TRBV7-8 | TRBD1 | CASSLPTGGAWETQYF | TGTGCCAGCAGCTTACCTACAGGGGGCGCGTGGGAGACCCAGTACTTC
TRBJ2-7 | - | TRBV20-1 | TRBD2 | CSARDFGGAGEQYF | TGCAGTGCTAGAGATTTCGGGGGGGCGGGCGAGCAGTACTTC
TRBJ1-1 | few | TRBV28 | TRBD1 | CASTDRVPGTEAFF | TGTGCCAGCACCGACAGGGTACCGGGGACTGAAGCTTTCTTT
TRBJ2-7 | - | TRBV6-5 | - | CASSYSNGDSTYEQYF | TGTGCCAGCAGTTACTCGAATGGCGACAGCACCTACGAGCAGTACTTC
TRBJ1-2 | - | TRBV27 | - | CASSPEPRLAGYTF | TGTGCCAGCTCTCCGGAACCCCGGCTTGCTGGCTACACCTTC
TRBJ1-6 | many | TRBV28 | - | CASRALNSPLHF | TGTGCCAGCAGAGCTCTTAATTCACCCCTCCACTTT
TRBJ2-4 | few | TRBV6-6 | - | CASTENLAKNIQYF | TGTGCCAGCACCGAAAACCTAGCCAAAAACATTCAGTACTTC
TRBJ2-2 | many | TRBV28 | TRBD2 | CASRTVTSVPGELFF | TGTGCCAGCAGGACGGTTACTAGCGTCCCCGGGGAGCTGTTTTTT
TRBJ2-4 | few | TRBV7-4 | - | CASSGRGPPLTKNIQYF | TGTGCCAGCAGCGGACGGGGACCCCCTTTGACCAAAAACATTCAGTACTTC
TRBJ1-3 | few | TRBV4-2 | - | CASSHLRGLHPGNTIYF | TGTGCCAGCAGCCATCTCCGGGGCCTCCACCCCGGAAACACCATATATTTT
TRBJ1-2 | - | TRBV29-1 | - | CSVGRNYGYTF | TGCAGCGTTGGACGGAACTATGGCTACACCTTC
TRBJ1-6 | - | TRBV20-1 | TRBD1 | CSARGGTENSPLHF | TGCAGTGCTAGGGGGGGGACAGAAAATTCACCCCTCCACTTT
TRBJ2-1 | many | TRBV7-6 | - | CASSRVESSYNEQFF | TGTGCCAGCAGTAGGGTAGAAAGCTCCTACAATGAGCAGTTCTTC
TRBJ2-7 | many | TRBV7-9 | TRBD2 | CASSHETSGVSYEQYF | TGTGCCAGCAGCCACGAGACTAGCGGGGTCTCCTACGAGCAGTACTTC
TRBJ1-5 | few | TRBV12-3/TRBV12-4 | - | CASSFTLGLSQPQHF | TGTGCCAGCAGTTTTACTCTCGGGCTTTCTCAGCCCCAGCATTTT
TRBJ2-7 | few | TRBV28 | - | CASTGFHEQYF | TGTGCCAGCACAGGGTTCCACGAGCAGTACTTC
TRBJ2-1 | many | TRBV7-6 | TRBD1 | CASSTGTGGYNEQFF | TGTGCCAGCAGCACCGGGACAGGGGGCTACAATGAGCAGTTCTTC
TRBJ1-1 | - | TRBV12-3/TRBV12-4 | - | CASSFVGGTEAFF | TGTGCCAGCAGTTTTGTCGGGGGCACTGAAGCTTTCTTT
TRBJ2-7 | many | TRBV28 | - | CASSRTYEQYF | TGTGCCAGCAGTCGGACCTACGAGCAGTACTTC
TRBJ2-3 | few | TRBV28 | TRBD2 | CASSFEPLAGGRGTDTQYF | TGTGCCAGCAGTTTTGAGCCCCTAGCGGGGGGGCGGGGCACAGATACGCAGTATTTT
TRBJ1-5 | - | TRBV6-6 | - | CASTTGSGNQPQHF | TGTGCCAGCACCACAGGGTCGGGCAATCAGCCCCAGCATTTT
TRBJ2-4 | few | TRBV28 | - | CASSLVRELNIQYF | TGTGCCAGCAGTTTAGTGAGGGAATTAAACATTCAGTACTTC
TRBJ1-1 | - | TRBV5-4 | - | CASSSGQLQIAF | TGTGCCAGCAGCTCAGGACAGTTACAAATAGCCTTT
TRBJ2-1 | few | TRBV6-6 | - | CASSRGIGGGHNEQFF | TGTGCCAGCAGTCGTGGGATAGGGGGGGGCCACAATGAGCAGTTCTTC